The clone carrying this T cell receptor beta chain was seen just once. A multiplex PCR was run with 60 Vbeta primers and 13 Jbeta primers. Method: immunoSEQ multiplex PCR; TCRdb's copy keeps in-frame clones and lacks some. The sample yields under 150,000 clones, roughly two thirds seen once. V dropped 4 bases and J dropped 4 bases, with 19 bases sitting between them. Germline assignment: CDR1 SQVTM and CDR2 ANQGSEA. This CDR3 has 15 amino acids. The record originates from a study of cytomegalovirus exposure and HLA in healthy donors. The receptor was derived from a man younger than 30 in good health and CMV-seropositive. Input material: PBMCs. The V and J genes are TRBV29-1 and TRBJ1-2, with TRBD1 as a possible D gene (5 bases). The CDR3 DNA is TGCAGCGTTGTTTCCTGGGGACGGGGAGGCTATGGCTACACCTTC. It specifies CSVVSWGRGGYGYTF. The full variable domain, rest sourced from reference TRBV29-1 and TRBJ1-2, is SAVISQKPSRDICQRGTSLTIQCQVDSQVTMMFWYRQQPGQSLTLIATANQGSEATYESGFVIDKFPISRPNLTFSTLTVSNMSPEDSSIYLCSVVSWGRGGYGYTFGSGTRLTVV.